The T cell receptor (beta chain) described here comes from a study of response to subunit inactivated influenza vaccine. Study results and caveats: The authors offered the suggestion that each seasonal influenza vaccination recruits few new T cells.

In TCRdb, the RT-PCR reads were re-called with MiXCR into one record per CDR3 protein. This table holds under 500,000 distinct CDR3 sequences, roughly 9.7% found once. Comments on this clonotype: The antigen is undetermined.

The sample in question was PBMCs from blood, obtained 40 to 50 days after vaccination. The TCR sequence derives from a middle-aged man who received an inactivated influenza vaccine.

This CDR3 reads CASSPRGAASTDTQYF. For the CDR3, the DNA is TGTGCCAGCAGCCCCAGGGGGGCCGCCTCGACAGATACGCAGTATTTT. The rearrangement links TRBV7-9 to TRBJ2-3; weak D call: TRBD1 (7 bases). CDR1 and CDR2 (germline): SEHNR, FQNEAQ (reference sequence). V lost 5 bases and J lost 3, with 18 bases in between. The CDR3 runs to 16 residues.